Listed below are T cell receptor beta chains from one sample, sequenced in a study of shared clonotypes between healthy human individuals. The assay was immunoSEQ multiplex PCR, and TCRdb's table has in-frame clones only and misses some. The sample consists of around 1,900,000 clones, roughly 95% of them appearing once. The sequencing sample was made of naive CD8+ T cells from PBMCs. The receptors derive from a man aged 18 to 35 in good health. Some clones in this sample may be carry-over from other donors' samples. CDR3s include the opening cysteine and the closing phenylalanine or tryptophan. Rows give clone size only sometimes, using once, few, many, or a class for an expanded clone.

TRBJ2-6,TRBV4-3,-,CASSQDRLTVSGANVLTF
TRBJ2-1,TRBV27,-,CASGLRAPDYNEQFF
TRBJ2-7,TRBV2,-,CASSDESYEQYF
TRBJ2-1,TRBV4-1,-,CASSQLREGNEQFF
TRBJ2-7,TRBV4-1,once,CASSLRLSGSFYEQYF
TRBJ2-7,TRBV18,-,CASSPYKASSEQYF
TRBJ2-5,TRBV27,-,CASTDLPGGAQETQYF
TRBJ1-1,TRBV9,-,CASSGRQGAGNTEAFF
TRBJ1-3,TRBV4-2,-,CASSQDRGSGNTIYF
TRBJ2-1,TRBV7-9,-,CASSSGTSVVSNWSNEQFF
TRBJ1-5,TRBV6-6,-,CASVGGQIQPQHF
TRBJ2-7,TRBV5-6,once,CASSVRQEGQYF
TRBJ2-7,TRBV11-2,-,CASRNRVKGEQYF
TRBJ2-2,TRBV28,-,CASSHNRVFTGELFF
TRBJ2-1,TRBV2,-,CASSGDSNEQFF
TRBJ2-7,TRBV19,-,CASSIDAGIPEQYF
TRBJ1-2,TRBV9,-,CASSVGQGARGYTF
TRBJ1-6,TRBV13,once,CASSLLATGYNSPLHF
TRBJ1-2,TRBV7-6,-,CASSLVAAGAGYGYTF
TRBJ2-1,TRBV10-3,-,CAISEGTTEGNEQFF
TRBJ2-3,TRBV7-9,-,CASSLFQLAGASLDTQYF
TRBJ2-3,TRBV27,-,CASSLFRTEMLDTQYF
TRBJ1-1,TRBV14,-,CASSQGNPVNTEAFF
TRBJ1-4,TRBV5-6,once,CASSFGSRNEKLFF
TRBJ2-3,TRBV7-9,-,CASIQRGKGDTDTQYF
TRBJ2-2,TRBV28,-,CASSASQGSLAGTGELFF
TRBJ2-7,TRBV4-1,-,CASSQRGGGGEQYF
TRBJ1-4,TRBV28,-,CASSLTGFNEKLFF
TRBJ2-7,TRBV27,-,CASRNVRGNEQYF
TRBJ1-1,TRBV6-5,once,CAISTGDDTEAFF
TRBJ2-3,TRBV7-9,-,CASSLRTGESTDTQYF
TRBJ2-1,TRBV28,-,CASSFVGVRLADLYNEQFF
TRBJ2-7,TRBV27,-,CASSPRQGPTYEQYF
TRBJ1-1,TRBV27,-,CASNLQGANTEAFF
TRBJ1-5,TRBV6-4,-,CASSDLGSGTLNQPQHF
TRBJ1-3,TRBV9,-,CASSVDGNTIYF
TRBJ1-5,TRBV28,-,CASSLLLKNNQPQHF
TRBJ2-7,TRBV10-3,-,CAISFPPPPDLGSYEQYF
TRBJ1-1,TRBV7-9,-,CASSPGGAVAFF
TRBJ2-1,TRBV4-1,-,CASSPELNSYNEQFF
TRBJ2-1,TRBV11-2,-,CASTPRRDEQFF
TRBJ2-7,TRBV7-9,once,CASSPSVVGFHYEQYF
TRBJ1-2,TRBV25-1,-,CASRAKLDRRDNYGYTF
TRBJ2-3,TRBV9,-,CASSVTGAGGTDTQYF
TRBJ2-7,TRBV27,once,CASFGGDSYEQYF
TRBJ1-4,TRBV4-1,once,CASSQGWRVWVEKLFF
TRBJ2-7,TRBV7-9,-,CASSLFGGGLDEQYF
TRBJ2-7,TRBV29-1,once,CSVYGNRYEQYF
TRBJ2-5,TRBV7-3,once,CASSLPQIIPMETQYF
TRBJ2-1,TRBV5-4,-,CASAPGASGTLSYNEQFF
TRBJ2-1,TRBV27,-,CASSYSHPGLVANEQFF
TRBJ2-7,TRBV13,once,CASSLGGGGSYEQYF
TRBJ2-5,TRBV29-1,few,CSVVLGYGMQGFQETQYF
TRBJ1-2,TRBV27,-,CASSRQGANLGYTF
TRBJ2-1,TRBV19,-,CASSSLAGVYNEQFF